The rows below give T cell receptor beta chains drawn from one sample of a study of shared clonotypes between healthy human individuals. Some clones are missing from TCRdb's copy, which holds only in-frame ones; the method was immunoSEQ multiplex PCR. In the table there are 450,000 to 500,000 clones, about 84% of which are singletons. Material for sequencing was PBMCs. All receptors come from a woman in her thirties or forties in good health. Some clones in this sample may be carry-over from other donors' samples. Both conserved end residues are part of each CDR3. The D gene is left open where the match is weak. Size is omitted from some rows. Given values are once, few, many or a class for expanded clones.

clone_size: .; j_call: TRBJ2-1; d_call: .; v_call: TRBV7-9; cdr3_aa: CASSSLQGHEQFF; cdr3_nt: TGTGCCAGCAGCTCCCTACAGGGCCATGAGCAGTTCTTC
clone_size: few; j_call: TRBJ1-1; d_call: TRBD1; v_call: TRBV4-2; cdr3_aa: CASSQPQGAGTEAFF; cdr3_nt: TGTGCCAGCAGCCAACCGCAGGGGGCCGGTACTGAAGCTTTCTTT
clone_size: .; j_call: TRBJ2-1; d_call: TRBD2; v_call: TRBV5-6; cdr3_aa: CASSTSGTSPSGGYNEQFF; cdr3_nt: TGTGCCAGCAGCACATCCGGGACATCTCCTAGCGGGGGCTACAATGAGCAGTTCTTC
clone_size: .; j_call: TRBJ1-4; d_call: .; v_call: TRBV19; cdr3_aa: CATKGAGSNEKLFF; cdr3_nt: TGTGCCACAAAGGGTGCAGGGTCTAATGAAAAACTGTTTTTT
clone_size: many; j_call: TRBJ1-3; d_call: .; v_call: TRBV7-9; cdr3_aa: CASSSDGHSGNTIYF; cdr3_nt: TGTGCCAGCAGCTCGGACGGACACTCTGGAAACACCATATATTTT
clone_size: .; j_call: TRBJ2-1; d_call: .; v_call: TRBV6-5; cdr3_aa: CASSSGDYNEQFF; cdr3_nt: TGTGCCAGCAGTTCCGGGGATTACAATGAGCAGTTCTTC
clone_size: once; j_call: TRBJ1-1; d_call: .; v_call: TRBV11-2; cdr3_aa: CASSLGQVHTEAFF; cdr3_nt: TGTGCCAGCAGCTTAGGGCAGGTCCACACTGAAGCTTTCTTT
clone_size: once; j_call: TRBJ2-5; d_call: .; v_call: TRBV19; cdr3_aa: CASSIAGETQYF; cdr3_nt: TGTGCCAGTAGTATAGCTGGGGAGACCCAGTACTTC
clone_size: .; j_call: TRBJ1-2; d_call: .; v_call: TRBV28; cdr3_aa: CASSPPQTVSYGYTF; cdr3_nt: TGTGCCAGCAGTCCTCCTCAGACAGTGTCCTATGGCTACACCTTC
clone_size: .; j_call: TRBJ2-7; d_call: .; v_call: TRBV15; cdr3_aa: CATSRSGGIIGEQYF; cdr3_nt: TGTGCCACCAGCCGATCTGGGGGGATCATAGGAGAGCAGTACTTC
clone_size: .; j_call: TRBJ2-7; d_call: .; v_call: TRBV29-1; cdr3_aa: CSASRTDFYEQYF; cdr3_nt: TGCAGCGCTTCCAGGACTGACTTTTACGAGCAGTACTTC
clone_size: .; j_call: TRBJ2-5; d_call: TRBD2; v_call: TRBV29-1; cdr3_aa: CSVLAGAGQETQYF; cdr3_nt: TGCAGCGTTCTAGCGGGAGCGGGCCAAGAGACCCAGTACTTC
clone_size: few; j_call: TRBJ2-3; d_call: .; v_call: TRBV5-4; cdr3_aa: CASSLDPRPTDTQYF; cdr3_nt: TGTGCCAGCAGCTTGGACCCGAGGCCCACAGATACGCAGTATTTT
clone_size: .; j_call: TRBJ2-7; d_call: TRBD1; v_call: TRBV6-5; cdr3_aa: CASSSQGSSYEQYF; cdr3_nt: TGTGCCAGCAGTTCACAGGGGAGCTCCTACGAGCAGTACTTC
clone_size: .; j_call: TRBJ2-4; d_call: .; v_call: TRBV19; cdr3_aa: CASSIPGLTPFQYF; cdr3_nt: TGTGCCAGTAGTATCCCGGGACTCACCCCCTTCCAGTACTTC